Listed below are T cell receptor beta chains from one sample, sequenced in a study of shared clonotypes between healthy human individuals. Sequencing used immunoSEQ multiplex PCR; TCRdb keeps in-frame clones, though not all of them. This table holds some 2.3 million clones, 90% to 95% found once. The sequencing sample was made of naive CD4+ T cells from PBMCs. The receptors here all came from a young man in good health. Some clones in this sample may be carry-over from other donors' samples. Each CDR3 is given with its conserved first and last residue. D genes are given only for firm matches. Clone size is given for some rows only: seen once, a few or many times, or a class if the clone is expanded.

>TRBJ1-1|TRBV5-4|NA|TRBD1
CASSKDRGNTEAFF
TGTGCCAGCAGTAAGGACAGGGGTAACACTGAAGCTTTCTTT
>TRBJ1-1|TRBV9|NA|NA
CASSVGGFSEAFF
TGTGCCAGCAGCGTAGGAGGATTTTCGGAAGCTTTCTTT
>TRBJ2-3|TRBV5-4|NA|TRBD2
CASRLELAATDTQYF
TGTGCCAGCAGACTCGAACTAGCGGCCACAGATACGCAGTATTTT
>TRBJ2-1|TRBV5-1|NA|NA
CASSPLAGVNEQFF
TGCGCCAGCAGCCCCTTGGCAGGGGTGAATGAGCAGTTCTTC
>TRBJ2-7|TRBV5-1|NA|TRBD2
CASSLVVSGSTEQYF
TGCGCCAGCAGCTTGGTGGTTAGCGGGAGTACGGAGCAGTACTTC
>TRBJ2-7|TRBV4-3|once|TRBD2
CASSQDLLAGALGQYF
TGCGCCAGCAGCCAAGATCTCCTAGCGGGGGCCCTGGGGCAGTACTTC
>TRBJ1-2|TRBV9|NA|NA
CASSFRCGGYTF
TGTGCCAGCAGCTTCCGATGTGGTGGCTACACCTTC
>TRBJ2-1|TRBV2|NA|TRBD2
CASSPLAGGPYNEQFF
TGTGCCAGCAGCCCCCTAGCGGGAGGGCCCTACAATGAGCAGTTCTTC
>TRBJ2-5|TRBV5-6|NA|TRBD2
CASSLERLAGHRGGETQYF
TGTGCCAGCAGCTTGGAGAGACTAGCGGGACACCGGGGAGGAGAGACCCAGTACTTC
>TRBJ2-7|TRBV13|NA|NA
CASSAGQRIYEQYF
TGTGCCAGCAGCGCCGGACAGAGGATCTACGAGCAGTACTTC
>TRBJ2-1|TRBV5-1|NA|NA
CASSLGSGAGSYNEQFF
TGCGCCAGCAGCTTGGGTAGCGGCGCCGGCTCCTACAATGAGCAGTTCTTC
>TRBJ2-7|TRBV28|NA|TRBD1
CASSRQGARDYEQYF
TGTGCCAGCAGTCGACAGGGGGCGAGGGACTACGAGCAGTACTTC
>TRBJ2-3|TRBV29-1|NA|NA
CSGRDTGNGEEDTQYF
TGCAGCGGCCGGGACACGGGAAATGGGGAAGAGGATACGCAGTATTTT
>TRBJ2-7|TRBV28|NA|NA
CASSSADYEQYF
TGTGCCAGCAGTTCGGCGGATTACGAGCAGTACTTC
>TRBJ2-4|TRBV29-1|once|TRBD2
CSVHSGSDIQYF
TGCAGCGTCCATAGCGGGAGTGACATTCAGTACTTC
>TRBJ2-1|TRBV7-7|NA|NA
CASSPAGTRTYNEQFF
TGTGCCAGCAGCCCCGCCGGGACCAGGACCTACAATGAGCAGTTCTTC
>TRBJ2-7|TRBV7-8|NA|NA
CASREDPPTYEQYF
TGTGCCAGCAGGGAGGATCCCCCTACCTACGAGCAGTACTTC
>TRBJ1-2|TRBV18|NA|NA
CASSPDGGTNYGYTF
TGTGCCAGCTCACCAGATGGAGGAACTAACTATGGCTACACCTTC
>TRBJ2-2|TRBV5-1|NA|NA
CASSLDKNTGELFF
TGCGCCAGCAGCTTAGACAAAAACACCGGGGAGCTGTTTTTT
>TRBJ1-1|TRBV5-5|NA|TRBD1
CASSEGQVSRGTEAFF
TGTGCCAGCAGCGAGGGACAGGTATCGCGGGGCACTGAAGCTTTCTTT
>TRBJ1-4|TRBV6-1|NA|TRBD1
CASSATGSATNEKLFF
TGTGCCAGCAGTGCGACAGGGTCTGCAACTAATGAAAAACTGTTTTTT
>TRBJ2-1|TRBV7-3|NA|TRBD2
CASSLLAGAYNEQFF
TGTGCCAGCAGCTTGCTAGCGGGGGCATACAATGAGCAGTTCTTC
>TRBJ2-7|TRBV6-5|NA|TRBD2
CASSPPGTSSYEQYF
TGTGCCAGCAGTCCCCCCGGGACTAGCTCCTACGAGCAGTACTTC
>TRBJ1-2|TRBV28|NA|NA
CASRGHYSDRPDGYTF
TGTGCCAGCAGGGGGCATTATTCGGACAGACCTGATGGCTACACCTTC
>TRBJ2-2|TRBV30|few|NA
CAWSLGVGELFF
TGTGCCTGGAGTTTGGGGGTCGGGGAGCTGTTTTTT
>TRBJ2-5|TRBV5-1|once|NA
CASSLSQGAETQYF
TGCGCCAGCAGCTTGTCCCAGGGCGCGGAGACCCAGTACTTC
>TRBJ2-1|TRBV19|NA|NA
CASNQRFGRPQFF
TGTGCCAGTAACCAAAGGTTCGGACGCCCCCAGTTCTTC
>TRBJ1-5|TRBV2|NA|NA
CASSEVRHSNQPQHF
TGTGCCAGCAGTGAGGTCAGACATAGCAATCAGCCCCAGCATTTT